These T cell receptor beta chains were read from a single sample in a study of graft-versus-host responses after intestinal transplantation. Sequencing used immunoSEQ multiplex PCR; TCRdb keeps in-frame clones, though not all of them. Altogether approximately 3,200 clones are present, just over 90% being singletons, with the ten largest covering approximately 4.2%. This specimen was bone marrow, taken about 350 days after transplant. The receptors were sampled from a human patient who received an intestinal transplant, so some T cells may come from the graft donor. The CDR3 runs from the conserved cysteine through the conserved F or W. Each record gives: J gene, clone size, V gene, D gene, CDR3 DNA, CDR3 protein. A D gene is named only where the DNA matches it firmly. Where a row states a size, it is once, few, many or the class of an expanded clone; other rows omit it.

TRBJ1-1,-,TRBV7-3,-,TGTGCCAGCAGGGAACAGCTGAACACTGAAGCTTTCTTT,CASREQLNTEAFF
TRBJ1-4,-,TRBV6-5,-,TGTGCCAGCACGCGTTTGGGGGGAACTAATGAAAAACTGTTTTTT,CASTRLGGTNEKLFF
TRBJ2-4,-,TRBV28,-,TGTGCCAGCAGTTTATGGGGCTCCGCCAAAAACATTCAGTACTTC,CASSLWGSAKNIQYF
TRBJ2-5,-,TRBV18,-,TGTGCCAGCTCTGGGGGAGGGACACATGCTCGGCAGTACTTC,CASSGGGTHARQYF
TRBJ2-2,-,TRBV6-4,TRBD2,TGTGCCAGCAGTGACTCAGCGGGGGGCACCGGGGAGCTGTTTTTT,CASSDSAGGTGELFF
TRBJ2-3,-,TRBV9,TRBD2,TGTGCCAGCAGCCCGGGACTAGCACCAGATACGCAGTATTTT,CASSPGLAPDTQYF
TRBJ2-3,-,TRBV5-1,-,TGCGCCAGCAGCTTGGCTGGGGGAACAGATACGCAGTATTTT,CASSLAGGTDTQYF
TRBJ2-3,-,TRBV5-1,-,TGCGCCAGCAGCTGGCCCGGGGAGGATACGCAGTATTTT,CASSWPGEDTQYF
TRBJ1-5,-,TRBV7-4,-,TGTGCCAGCAGCTGCTCCCCCAGGGTAGTCGGGCAGCCCCAGCATTTT,CASSCSPRVVGQPQHF
TRBJ2-5,-,TRBV6-5,TRBD1,TGTGCCAGCAGATTAACAGGGGGCGCGTCCGAGACCCAATACTTC,CASRLTGGASETQYF
TRBJ2-2,-,TRBV10-2,TRBD1,TGCGCCAGCAGTGAGTTACAGGGGGCAGGCACCGGGGAGCTGTTTTTT,CASSELQGAGTGELFF
TRBJ2-3,once,TRBV28,TRBD2,TGTGCCAGCAGCTTGGGACTAGCGGGAGTTAGGAGCACAGATACGCAGTATTTT,CASSLGLAGVRSTDTQYF
TRBJ1-6,-,TRBV6-4,-,TGTGCCAGCAGTGAGGGGGCTAATTCACCCCTCCACTTT,CASSEGANSPLHF
TRBJ1-1,-,TRBV13,-,TGTGCCAGCAGGGGGGGAGGGTACACTGAAGCTTTCTTT,CASRGGGYTEAFF
TRBJ2-2,-,TRBV6-4,-,TGTGCCAGCAGTGACTCTAGCGGGAACACCGGGGAGCTGTTTTTT,CASSDSSGNTGELFF
TRBJ2-6,-,TRBV5-5,-,TGTGCCAGCAGCTTGCGGGGGACTGGGGCCAACGTCCTGACTTTC,CASSLRGTGANVLTF
TRBJ2-2,-,TRBV28,-,TGTGCCAGCAGCAGGACTACTATTGGGACCGGGGAGCTGTTTTTT,CASSRTTIGTGELFF
TRBJ2-1,-,TRBV6-4,-,TGTGCCAGCAGTGACTCGACATCCTACAATGAGCAGTTCTTC,CASSDSTSYNEQFF
TRBJ2-5,-,TRBV6-5,-,TGTGCCAGCAGTTACGCGGGGACTCAATCCCCGACCCAGTACTTC,CASSYAGTQSPTQYF
TRBJ2-1,-,TRBV10-2,-,TGCGCCAGCAGTGGAACTAGCCCCGCTAATGAGCAGTTCTTC,CASSGTSPANEQFF
TRBJ1-5,-,TRBV29-1,-,TGCAGCGTTGCGGTCGGGCTGAATCAGCCCCAGCATTTT,CSVAVGLNQPQHF
TRBJ1-1,-,TRBV7-3,-,TGTGCCAGCAGCTTACTCCCGAACACTGAAGCTTTCTTT,CASSLLPNTEAFF
TRBJ2-1,-,TRBV29-1,-,TGCAGCGTTTGGGCGGAGACCTACAATGAGCAGTTCTTC,CSVWAETYNEQFF
TRBJ2-1,-,TRBV4-2,-,TGTGCCAGCAGCCAAGACAAGGGGCAAAAGCAGTTCTTC,CASSQDKGQKQFF
TRBJ2-4,-,TRBV11-2,TRBD2,TGTGCCAGCACGAGCACCCTCACTAGCGCTACCAAAAACATTCAGTACTTC,CASTSTLTSATKNIQYF
TRBJ1-1,-,TRBV11-2,-,TGTGCCAGCAGCTTAGAGGTTTCGGCGAACACTGAAGCTTTCTTT,CASSLEVSANTEAFF
TRBJ1-2,-,TRBV15,-,TGTGCCACCAGCCCGGGGGGCGACTATGGCTACACCTTC,CATSPGGDYGYTF
TRBJ2-2,-,TRBV5-4,TRBD2,TGTGCCAGCAGCTTTCCGGGACTAGTGAACACCGGGGAGCTGTTTTTT,CASSFPGLVNTGELFF
TRBJ2-3,-,TRBV7-3,-,TGTGCCAGCAGCCCCCGGGCGAGGGGGGGTATCACAGATACGCAGTATTTT,CASSPRARGGITDTQYF